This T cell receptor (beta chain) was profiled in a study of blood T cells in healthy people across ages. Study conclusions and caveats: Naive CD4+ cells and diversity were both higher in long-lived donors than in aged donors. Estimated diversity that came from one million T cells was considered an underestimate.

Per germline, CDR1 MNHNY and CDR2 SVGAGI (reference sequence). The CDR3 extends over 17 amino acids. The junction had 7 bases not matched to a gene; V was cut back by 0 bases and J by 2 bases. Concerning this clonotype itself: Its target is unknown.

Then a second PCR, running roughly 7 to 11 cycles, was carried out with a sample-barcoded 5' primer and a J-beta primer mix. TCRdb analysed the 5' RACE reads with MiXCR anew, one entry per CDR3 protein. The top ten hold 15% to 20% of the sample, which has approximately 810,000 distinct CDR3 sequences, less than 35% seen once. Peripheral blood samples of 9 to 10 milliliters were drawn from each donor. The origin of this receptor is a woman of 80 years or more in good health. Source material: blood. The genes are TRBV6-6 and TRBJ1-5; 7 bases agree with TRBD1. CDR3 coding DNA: TGTGCCAGCAGTTACTCAGGTTTAGGGGGCGGCAATCAGCCCCAGCATTTT. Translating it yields CASSYSGLGGGNQPQHF.